The clone carrying this TCR beta chain was detected only a few times. The antigen is undetermined. CDR3 size: 12 residues. Germline V gives CDR1 MNHNY, CDR2 SVGAGI (reference sequence). After removal of 7 bases from V and 5 bases from J, the junction contained 2 bases not matched to a gene. This entry is derived from a study of blood T cells in healthy people across ages. General study results and limits: The donors' CMV status was not determined, possibly confounding changes in expanded clonotypes.

The second PCR ran roughly 6 to 12 cycles with a sample-barcoded 5' primer and J-beta primers. The authors tagged each cDNA molecule using a template-switch adaptor with 12 random nucleotides. TCRdb fed the 5' RACE reads into MiXCR, producing one record per CDR3 protein. Among about 1.5 million distinct CDR3 sequences, about 42% were seen once, and the ten largest hold around 4%. The draw of peripheral blood yielded approximately 11 milliliters from each donor. The chain is built from TRBV6-6 and TRBJ2-5, with TRBD2 matching over 9 bases. The sample was blood. This receptor was identified in a woman aged 18-29 years in good health. The DNA for the CDR3 is TGTGCCAGCAAGGCGGGGGGGGAGACCCAGTACTTC. It translates to CASKAGGETQYF.